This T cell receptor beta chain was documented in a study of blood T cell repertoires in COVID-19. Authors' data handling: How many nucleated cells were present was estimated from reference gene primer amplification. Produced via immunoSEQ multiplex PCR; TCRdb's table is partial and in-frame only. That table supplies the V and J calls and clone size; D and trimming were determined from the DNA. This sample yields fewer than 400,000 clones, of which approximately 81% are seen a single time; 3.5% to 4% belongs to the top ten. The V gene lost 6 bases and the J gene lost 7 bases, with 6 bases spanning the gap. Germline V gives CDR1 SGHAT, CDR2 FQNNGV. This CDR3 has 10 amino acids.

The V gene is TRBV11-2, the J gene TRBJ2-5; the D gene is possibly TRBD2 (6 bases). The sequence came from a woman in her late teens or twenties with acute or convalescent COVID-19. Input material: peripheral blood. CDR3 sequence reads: CASRGGTQYF. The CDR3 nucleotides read TGTGCCAGCAGGGGGGGGACCCAGTACTTC.